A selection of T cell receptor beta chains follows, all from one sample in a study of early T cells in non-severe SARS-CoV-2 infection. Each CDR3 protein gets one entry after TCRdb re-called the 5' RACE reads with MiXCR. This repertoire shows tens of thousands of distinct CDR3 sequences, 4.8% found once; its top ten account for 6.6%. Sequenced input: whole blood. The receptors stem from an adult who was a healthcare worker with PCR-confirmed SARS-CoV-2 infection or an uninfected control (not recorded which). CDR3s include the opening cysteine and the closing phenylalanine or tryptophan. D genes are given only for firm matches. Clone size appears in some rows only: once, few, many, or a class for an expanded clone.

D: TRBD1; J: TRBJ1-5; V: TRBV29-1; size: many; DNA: TGCAGCGTTAAAGGACAGGGTAATCAGCCCCAGCATTTT; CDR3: CSVKGQGNQPQHF
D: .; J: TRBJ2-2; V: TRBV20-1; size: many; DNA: TGCAGTGCCACACCCGCCGGCTCCACCGGGGAGCTGTTTTTT; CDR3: CSATPAGSTGELFF
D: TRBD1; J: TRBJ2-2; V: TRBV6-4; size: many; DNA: TGTGCCAGCAGTCAGACAGGGACCACCGGGGAGCTGTTTTTT; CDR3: CASSQTGTTGELFF
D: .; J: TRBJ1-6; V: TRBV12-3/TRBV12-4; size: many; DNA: TGTGCCAGCAGCTCCTCGAGCCCTTATTCACCCCTCCACTTT; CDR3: CASSSSSPYSPLHF
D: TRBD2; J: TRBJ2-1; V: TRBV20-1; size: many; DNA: TGCAGTGCTAGAGCTAGCGGGGGGTTAGAAAATGAGCAGTTCTTC; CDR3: CSARASGGLENEQFF
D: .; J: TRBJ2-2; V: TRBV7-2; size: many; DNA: TGTGCCAGCAGCTCGATCTTTACCGGGGAGCTGTTTTTT; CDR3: CASSSIFTGELFF
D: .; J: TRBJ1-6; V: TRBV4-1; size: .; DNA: TGCGCCAGCAGCCAACCCGTAAGGGGTGCCAATCGGTCACCCCTCCACTTT; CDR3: CASSQPVRGANRSPLHF
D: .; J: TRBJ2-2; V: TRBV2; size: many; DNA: TGTGCCAGCAAGACAGGGAGGGACGGCGGGGAGCTGTTTTTT; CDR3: CASKTGRDGGELFF
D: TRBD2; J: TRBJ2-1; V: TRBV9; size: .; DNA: TGTGCCAGCAGCGTTGCGGGAGATTGGTACAATGAGCAGTTCTTC; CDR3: CASSVAGDWYNEQFF
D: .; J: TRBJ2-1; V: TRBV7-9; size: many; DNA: TGTGCCAGCAGCTTAGTTACGGGGTACAATGAGCAGTTCTTC; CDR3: CASSLVTGYNEQFF
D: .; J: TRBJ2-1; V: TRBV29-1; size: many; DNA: TGCAGCGTTTCTTCGTTACAGGGAGACAATGAGCAGTTCTTC; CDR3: CSVSSLQGDNEQFF
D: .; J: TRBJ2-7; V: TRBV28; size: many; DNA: TGTGCCAGCAGTACCCGGTCTCCGGTGTACTACGAGCAGTACTTC; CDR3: CASSTRSPVYYEQYF
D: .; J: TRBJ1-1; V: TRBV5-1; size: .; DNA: TGCGCCAGCAGCTTGGGGGGCCCAGGGAACACTGAAGCTTTCTTT; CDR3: CASSLGGPGNTEAFF
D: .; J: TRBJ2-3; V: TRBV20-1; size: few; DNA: TGCAGTGCTAACGAACCATCCTCCCTCTCTGATACGCAGTATTTT; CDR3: CSANEPSSLSDTQYF
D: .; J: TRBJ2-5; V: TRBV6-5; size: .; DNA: TGTGCCAGCAGCCAAAGTCAGATCGAGACCCAGTACTTC; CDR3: CASSQSQIETQYF
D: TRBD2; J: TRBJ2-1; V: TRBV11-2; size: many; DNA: TGTGCCAGCAGCTCACGGACTAGCCGACGGGGAGTCGACAATGAGCAGTTCTTC; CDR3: CASSSRTSRRGVDNEQFF
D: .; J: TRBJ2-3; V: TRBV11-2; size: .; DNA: TGTGCCAGCAGCCTCCAGGTCCCCGATACGCAGTATTTT; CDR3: CASSLQVPDTQYF
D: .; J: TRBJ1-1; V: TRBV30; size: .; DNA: TGTGCCTGGAGTCCAGGACAGAGGTGGACTGAAGCTTTCTTT; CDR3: CAWSPGQRWTEAFF
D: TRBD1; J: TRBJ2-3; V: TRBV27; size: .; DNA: TGTGCCAGCAGTTTCAAACCCCCGGACAGGGGCACAGATACGCAGTATTTT; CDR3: CASSFKPPDRGTDTQYF
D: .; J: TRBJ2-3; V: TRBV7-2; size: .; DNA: TGTGCCAGCAGCTTGCCTTCTGTAAGCCAGGTTCCCCCTGATACGCAGTATTTT; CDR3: CASSLPSVSQVPPDTQYF
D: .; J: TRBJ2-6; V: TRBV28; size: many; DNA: TGTGCCAGCAGTCCCCAGGGACGGAGCTCTGGGGCCAACGTCCTGACTTTC; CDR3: CASSPQGRSSGANVLTF
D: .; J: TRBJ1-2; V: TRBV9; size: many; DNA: TGTGCCAGCAGCCTGGGCGGTGCGGCAGGAAACTCACGTGGCTACACCTTC; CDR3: CASSLGGAAGNSRGYTF
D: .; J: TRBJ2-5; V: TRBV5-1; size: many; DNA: TGCGCCAGCAGCTTGCAGGGCTCTAAAGAGACCCAGTACTTC; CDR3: CASSLQGSKETQYF
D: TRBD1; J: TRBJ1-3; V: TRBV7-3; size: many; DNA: TGTGCCAGCAGCCTCAACGACAGGGTCTTTGGAAACACCATATATTTT; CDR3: CASSLNDRVFGNTIYF
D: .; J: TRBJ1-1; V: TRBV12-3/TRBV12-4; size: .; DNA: TGTGCCAGCAGTCCCCAGGGCAGATTGAACACTGAAGCTTTCTTT; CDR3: CASSPQGRLNTEAFF
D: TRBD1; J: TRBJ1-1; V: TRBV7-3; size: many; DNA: TGTGCCAGCAGCTCCCCCAGGGACGGACAGGGTCTTACTGAAGTTTTCTTT; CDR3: CASSSPRDGQGLTEVFF
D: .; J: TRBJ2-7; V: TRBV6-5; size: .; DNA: TGTGCCAGCAGTTACGCACTACTCCTGGGGGAGCAGTACTTC; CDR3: CASSYALLLGEQYF
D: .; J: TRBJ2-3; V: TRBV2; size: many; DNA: TGTGCCAGCTTGCCGTACACAGATACGCAGTATTTT; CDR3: CASLPYTDTQYF
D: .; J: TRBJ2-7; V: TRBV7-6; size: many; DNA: TGTGCCAGCAGCTTTGAGGGGAACTCCTACGAGCAGTACTTC; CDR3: CASSFEGNSYEQYF
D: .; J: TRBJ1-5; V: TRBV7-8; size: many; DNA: TGTGCCAGCAGCTTAGCTCGGGGTAGCAATCAGCCCCAGCATTTT; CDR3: CASSLARGSNQPQHF
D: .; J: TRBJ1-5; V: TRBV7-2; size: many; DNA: TGTGCCAGCAGCTTAGGGGGTTTTCGCCAGCCCCAGCATTTT; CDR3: CASSLGGFRQPQHF
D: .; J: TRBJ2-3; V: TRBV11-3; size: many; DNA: TGTGCCAGCAGCCCCGGAACAGATACGCAGTATTTT; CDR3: CASSPGTDTQYF
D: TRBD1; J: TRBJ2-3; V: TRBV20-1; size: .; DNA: TGCAGTGCTAGAGATTTGGCTAATACAGGGGACACAGATACGCAGTATTTT; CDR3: CSARDLANTGDTDTQYF
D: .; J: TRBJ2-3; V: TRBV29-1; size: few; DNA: TGCAGCGTTGTCCGGAGCCCCAGCACAGATACGCAGTATTTT; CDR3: CSVVRSPSTDTQYF
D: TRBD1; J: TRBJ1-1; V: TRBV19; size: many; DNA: TGTGCCAGTGACGACAGGGGTAACACTGAAGCTTTCTTT; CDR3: CASDDRGNTEAFF
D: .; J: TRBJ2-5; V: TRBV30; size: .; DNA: TGTGCCTGGAGTGTAACAGGGGAGACCCAGTACTTC; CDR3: CAWSVTGETQYF
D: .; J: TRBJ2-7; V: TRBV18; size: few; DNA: TGTGCCAGCTCACCTAAGGGGGGGGGACCTCCATCCTACGAGCAGTACTTC; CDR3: CASSPKGGGPPSYEQYF
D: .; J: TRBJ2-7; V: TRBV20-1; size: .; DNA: TGCAGTGCTGGTCGTCGATACGAGCAGTACTTC; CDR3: CSAGRRYEQYF
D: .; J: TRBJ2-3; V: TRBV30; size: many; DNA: TGTGCCTGGAGTAGGGACATACAAATCACAGATACGCAGTATTTT; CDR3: CAWSRDIQITDTQYF
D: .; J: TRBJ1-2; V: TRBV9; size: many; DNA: TGTGCCAGCAGCGTAGACCCTATACAGGAGACCTATGGCTACACCTTC; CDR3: CASSVDPIQETYGYTF
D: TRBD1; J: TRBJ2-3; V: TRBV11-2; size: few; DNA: TGTGCCAGCAGCTTAACGGTCCGACAGGGTGCAGATACGCAGTATTTT; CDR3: CASSLTVRQGADTQYF
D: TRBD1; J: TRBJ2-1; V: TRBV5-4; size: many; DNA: TGTGCCAGCAGCTTGGGGGCAGGGGGCAGGAACAATGAGCAGTTCTTC; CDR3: CASSLGAGGRNNEQFF